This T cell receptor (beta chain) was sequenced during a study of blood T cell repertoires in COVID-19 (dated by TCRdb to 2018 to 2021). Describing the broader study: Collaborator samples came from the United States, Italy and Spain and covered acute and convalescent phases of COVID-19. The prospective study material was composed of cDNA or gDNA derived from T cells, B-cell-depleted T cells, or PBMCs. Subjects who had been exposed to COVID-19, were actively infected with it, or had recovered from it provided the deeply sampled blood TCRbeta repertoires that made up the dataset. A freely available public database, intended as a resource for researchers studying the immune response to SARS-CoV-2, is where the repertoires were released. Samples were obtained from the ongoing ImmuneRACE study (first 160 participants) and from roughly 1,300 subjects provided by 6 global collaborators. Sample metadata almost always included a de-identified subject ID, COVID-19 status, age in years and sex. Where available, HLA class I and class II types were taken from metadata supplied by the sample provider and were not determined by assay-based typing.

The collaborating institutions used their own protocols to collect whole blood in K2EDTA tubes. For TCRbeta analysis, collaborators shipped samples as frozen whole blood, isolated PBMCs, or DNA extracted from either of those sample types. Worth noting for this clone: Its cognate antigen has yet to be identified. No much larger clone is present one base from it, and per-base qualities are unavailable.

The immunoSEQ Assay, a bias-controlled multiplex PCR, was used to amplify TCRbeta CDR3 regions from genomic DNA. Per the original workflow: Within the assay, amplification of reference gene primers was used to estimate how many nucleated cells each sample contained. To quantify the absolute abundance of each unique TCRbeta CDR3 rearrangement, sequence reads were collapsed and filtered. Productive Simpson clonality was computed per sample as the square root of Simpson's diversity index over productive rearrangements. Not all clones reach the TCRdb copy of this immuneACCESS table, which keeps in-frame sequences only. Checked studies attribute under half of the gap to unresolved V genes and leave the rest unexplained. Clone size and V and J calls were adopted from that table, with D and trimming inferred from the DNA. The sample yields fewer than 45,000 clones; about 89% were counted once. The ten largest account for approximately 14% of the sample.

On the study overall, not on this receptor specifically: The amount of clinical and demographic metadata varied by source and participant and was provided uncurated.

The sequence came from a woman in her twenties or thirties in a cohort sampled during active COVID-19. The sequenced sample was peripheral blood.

The nucleotide sequence is TGTGCCAGCAGCTTAGGTCACCGGGACAGACGAATCTGGACCGGGGAGCTGTTTTTT. This gives the protein CASSLGHRDRRIWTGELFF. The chain uses TRBV7-6 and TRBJ2-2, with 7 bases matching TRBD1. The junction shows trimming of 1 base on V and 5 bases on J, and the gene matches do not reach 16 bases of it. The germline V gene yields SGHVS for CDR1 and FNYEAQ for CDR2. The CDR3 has 19 amino acids, counting the end cysteine and phenylalanine. Only the CDR3 DNA is retained, 57 bases long and in frame from the first base.